This T cell receptor beta chain was obtained from a study of blood T cells in healthy people across ages (dated by TCRdb to about 2015). Background for the entire study: In model experiments, template switching captured roughly one uniquely barcoded TCR beta cDNA molecule for every two T cells. To track age-related changes in TCR beta repertoire diversity, the study relied on deep sequencing normalized with unique cDNA molecular identifiers. The study analyzed two additional independent replicas of 1 million unique cDNA reads from the same blood draw for two donors, one aged 18 to 29 and one aged 80 or older. The donors were divided into four age groups: young (average around 16 years), middle-aged (approximately 41), aged (under 70) and long-lived (roughly 82). Donors of different ages were randomly distributed across sequencing lanes to avoid experimental bias. Points the paper makes about the study in general: Because profiling used bulk unsorted PBMCs, naive and antigen-experienced compartments could not be compared conclusively. Estimates of total diversity based on one million sequenced T cells were regarded as lower bounds and as underestimates. Observed TCR beta diversity per million T cells fell roughly linearly with age, and a significant reduction was already apparent by age around 40. Donor CMV infection status was unknown, potentially confounding age-related changes in expanded clonotypes. The long-lived group showed more naive CD4+ T cells, fewer expanded clones and increased TCR diversity than the aged group, suggesting age selection. A strong correlation was found between observed TCR beta diversity and the percentage of naive T cells measured by flow cytometry.

Systemically healthy Caucasian individuals from Russia, around 39 in total and aged roughly 6 to 100 years, were included as donors. Each donor gave about 9.8 milliliters of peripheral blood, drawn into EDTA-treated Vacutainer tubes. Ficoll-Paque density-gradient centrifugation was used to isolate PBMCs, with at least 6.5 million obtained per sample. Trizol reagent was used to extract total RNA from the PBMCs, yielding at least 6 micrograms per sample. The percentages of naive CD45RAhigh/CD27high T cells were determined by flow cytometry on a PBMC aliquot from every donor. Concerning this clonotype: The antigen this receptor binds is unknown. The sample holds no much larger clone one base away, and base qualities are not on file.

The CDR3 sequence holds 14 residues, the cysteine and phenylalanine included. The only DNA kept is the CDR3, 42 bases in frame from the first base. The germline V gene specifies SGHRS as CDR1 and YFSETQ as CDR2. Trimming removed 0 bases from V and 7 bases from J; the gene matches leave 5 bases unexplained. The library was produced with 5' RACE. Data came from an Illumina HiSeq 2500. The second PCR ran for roughly 7 to 12 cycles and used a J-beta primer mix along with a sample-barcoded 5' primer. Each TCR beta cDNA molecule received a unique molecular identifier from a template-switch 5' adaptor carrying 12 random nucleotides. At least 2.5 million CDR3-containing paired-end reads were obtained from each sample. All of the RNA was converted into first-strand cDNA using the Mint cDNA synthesis kit, with a TRBC-specific oligonucleotide serving as the primer. After uracil-DNA glycosylase treatment, a first 18-cycle PCR used universal primers M1SS and BC2_uni_R on all cDNA. As for the original processing: For normalization, 1 million high-quality reads, each with a distinct molecular identifier, were randomly selected from each sample. Reads with shared molecular identifiers were discarded instead of being binned into consensus sequences. CDR3 identification, clonotype clustering and error correction used MiTCR with a Q25 quality threshold and the strictest error-elimination algorithm. A nonparametric unseen species model with Euler transformation was used to estimate lower-bound total TCR beta diversity. TCRdb itself trimmed the public reads at Q25 with fastp, ran MiXCR and retained productive beta chains. Rows merge per CDR3 protein into single entries with the most common DNA and genes. The V and J calls and clone size come from TCRdb's table, not from the authors' own analysis. The sample table holds about 780,000 distinct CDR3 sequences, of which roughly 46% were seen once. 15% to 20% of the sample belongs to the ten largest clones.

Sequencing was carried out using blood. This receptor was obtained from an older man in good health. The sequence joins TRBV5-1 to TRBJ1-2, and TRBD1 matches 8 of the central bases. The DNA reads as follows: TGCGCCAGCAGCTTGGCGTCAGGGGGCGGTGGCTACACCTTC. Its product reads: CASSLASGGGGYTF. With the rest looked up from the reference TRBV5-1 and TRBJ1-2 genes rather than sequenced, the full variable domain is KAGVTQTPRYLIKTRGQQVTLSCSPISGHRSVSWYQQTPGQGLQFLFEYFSETQRNKGNFPGRFSGRQFSNSRSEMNVSTLELGDSALYLCASSLASGGGGYTFGSGTRLTVV.